A selection of T cell receptor beta chains follows, all from one sample in a study of immune evolution from preneoplasia to lung adenocarcinoma. Generated by immunoSEQ multiplex PCR, the TCRdb table keeps only in-frame clones and is missing some. The data show more than 6,500 clones, roughly 80% seen once. Sequencing was done on a sample of FFPE adjacent normal lung tissue. These receptors came from a person between 65 and 80 years old with lung adenocarcinoma. The CDR3 runs from the conserved cysteine through the conserved F or W.

j_call v_call cdr3_aa
TRBJ2-1 TRBV19 CASSMTSGEYNEQFF
TRBJ2-1 TRBV6-5 CASSYDAYNEQFF
TRBJ1-1 TRBV28 CASSLRGYNTEAFF
TRBJ1-1 TRBV5-1 CASRVGQGNMNTEAFF
TRBJ1-2 TRBV2 CASRAYWTVAGYTF
TRBJ1-1 TRBV2 CASILEGNTEAFF
TRBJ1-4 TRBV5-6 CASSKTGPGEKLFF
TRBJ2-1 TRBV29-1 CSVEGGNEQFF
TRBJ2-7 TRBV5-1 CASSPGQTQEQYF
TRBJ1-2 TRBV6-6 CASSYGGLDGYTF
TRBJ1-6 TRBV19 CASSIVGGRSPLHF
TRBJ1-2 TRBV9 CASSARGTGRNYGYTF
TRBJ1-1 TRBV18 CASSPNAGRMNTEAFF
TRBJ1-2 TRBV5-1 CASRTEGSGYGYTF
TRBJ1-4 TRBV28 CASRPGQYRRLFF
TRBJ1-2 TRBV27 CASSFHLRGVNYGYTF
TRBJ1-3 TRBV5-4 CASSLRSPSSGNTIYF
TRBJ2-7 TRBV15 CATSVALGYEQYF
TRBJ2-1 TRBV27 CASSLLKTKYNEQFF
TRBJ2-5 TRBV2 CASSDRETQYF
TRBJ2-5 TRBV2 CARQGSRETQYF
TRBJ2-3 TRBV15 CASGDLTDTQYF
TRBJ1-5 TRBV2 CASTGGVNQPQHF
TRBJ2-1 TRBV15 CATSNTGLENEQFF
TRBJ1-5 TRBV5-6 CASSFIGDNQPQHF
TRBJ2-2 TRBV28 CASSLRRINTGELFF
TRBJ2-7 TRBV5-5 CASSRDSFSYEQYF
TRBJ2-1 TRBV28 CASSFVSWFGSGGNEQFF
TRBJ1-3 TRBV7-9 CASSIGASGNTIYF
TRBJ1-4 TRBV19 CASIDWATSGKLFF
TRBJ1-2 TRBV30 CAWNAGGINGYTF
TRBJ2-2 TRBV9 CASSGVSGGLTGELFF
TRBJ1-5 TRBV5-6 CASSLRRYSNQPQHF
TRBJ2-5 TRBV18 CASSLSGLAGTLETQYF
TRBJ1-1 TRBV7-8 CASSSPGGWDTEAFF
TRBJ1-2 TRBV9 CASSMDSPNYGYTF
TRBJ1-5 TRBV10-3 CAIKYSADQPQHF
TRBJ1-4 TRBV30 CAWSTGLAYEKLFF
TRBJ1-2 TRBV29-1 CSVEDYSYGYTF
TRBJ2-2 TRBV9 CASTPGDYTGELFF
TRBJ2-3 TRBV12-5 CASGSQDTQYF
TRBJ1-6 TRBV10-1 CASSESENSPLHF
TRBJ2-7 TRBV6-6 CASSSYSQTYEQYF
TRBJ1-5 TRBV4-1 CASSQVPGTQPQHF
TRBJ1-2 TRBV28 CASSPHGHLGSSNYGYTF
TRBJ1-1 TRBV9 CASSVVKTMGAFF
TRBJ1-2 TRBV5-6 CASSLFGDRDPYGYTF
TRBJ2-5 TRBV6-5 CASSLVFTRSQETQYF
TRBJ2-5 TRBV11-1 CASSARVRGETQYF
TRBJ2-1 TRBV7-9 CASSATSIGVYEQFF
TRBJ1-2 TRBV5-1 CASSYPGGREGYTF
TRBJ1-5 TRBV5-6 CASSFRGANSNQPQHF